This is a list of T cell receptor beta chains from one sample in a study of tumor-infiltrating lymphocytes in localized non-small cell lung cancer. Produced via immunoSEQ multiplex PCR; TCRdb's table is partial and in-frame only. The profile covers roughly 12,000 clones, with about 72% appearing a single time and approximately 9.9% taken by the ten largest. Sequencing was performed on uninvolved lung tissue not adjacent to the tumor. The receptors were gathered from a human donor with non-small cell lung cancer. The CDR3 runs from the conserved cysteine through the conserved F or W. The D gene is left open where the match is weak. The listing skips clone size in some rows; elsewhere it reads once, few, many or a size class.

size: medium-sized
V: TRBV27
D: -
J: TRBJ1-1
CDR3: CASSLGRDPPAFF
DNA: TGTGCCAGCAGTTTAGGCCGGGATCCGCCGGCTTTCTTT

size: -
V: TRBV5-1
D: -
J: TRBJ2-1
CDR3: CASSLPRISDSYNEQFF
DNA: TGCGCCAGCAGCTTGCCCCGGATTAGTGACTCCTACAATGAGCAGTTCTTC

size: -
V: TRBV7-9
D: -
J: TRBJ1-3
CDR3: CASSLRRGNTIYF
DNA: TGTGCCAGCAGCCTACGACGGGGCAACACCATATATTTT

size: -
V: TRBV5-1
D: -
J: TRBJ1-1
CDR3: CASSIFRGAKNTEAFF
DNA: TGCGCCAGCAGCATCTTCCGGGGGGCCAAGAACACTGAAGCTTTCTTT

size: medium-sized
V: TRBV5-5
D: -
J: TRBJ1-5
CDR3: CASSPSGDQPQHF
DNA: TGTGCCAGCAGCCCCTCTGGGGATCAGCCCCAGCATTTT

size: -
V: TRBV5-5
D: TRBD1
J: TRBJ1-6
CDR3: CASSLGSKGAGSPLHF
DNA: TGTGCCAGCAGCTTGGGATCGAAGGGGGCGGGTTCACCCCTCCACTTT

size: few
V: TRBV10-2
D: TRBD1
J: TRBJ1-6
CDR3: CASKPTGQNNSPLHF
DNA: TGCGCCAGCAAACCCACGGGACAGAATAATTCACCCCTCCACTTT

size: -
V: TRBV12-5
D: -
J: TRBJ2-7
CDR3: CASGLVHSLSYEQYF
DNA: TGTGCTAGTGGTTTGGTACATTCGCTATCCTACGAGCAGTACTTC

size: -
V: TRBV5-4
D: TRBD1
J: TRBJ1-1
CDR3: CASSADRGRRMNTEAFF
DNA: TGTGCCAGCAGCGCGGACAGGGGGCGAAGGATGAACACTGAAGCTTTCTTT

size: -
V: TRBV19
D: TRBD2
J: TRBJ2-7
CDR3: CASSILMGLDPYF
DNA: TGTGCCAGTAGTATTCTAATGGGACTAGATCCGTACTTC

size: -
V: TRBV5-6
D: -
J: TRBJ1-5
CDR3: CASSLMAVPDSNQPQHF
DNA: TGTGCCAGCAGCTTGATGGCGGTTCCAGATAGCAATCAGCCCCAGCATTTT

size: -
V: TRBV7-8
D: -
J: TRBJ2-1
CDR3: CASSLDPPGYNEQFF
DNA: TGTGCCAGCAGCTTAGACCCCCCGGGTTACAATGAGCAGTTCTTC

size: -
V: TRBV7-6
D: TRBD1
J: TRBJ1-6
CDR3: CASSSTGGQGFGSYNSPLHF
DNA: TGTGCCAGCAGCTCGACAGGGGGACAGGGATTCGGCTCCTATAATTCACCCCTCCACTTT

size: -
V: TRBV5-5
D: TRBD2
J: TRBJ2-5
CDR3: CASSLQRGGGTQYF
DNA: TGTGCCAGCAGCTTGCAACGCGGGGGGGGGACCCAGTACTTC

size: -
V: TRBV29-1
D: -
J: TRBJ2-1
CDR3: CSVDSGGVEQFF
DNA: TGCAGCGTTGATAGCGGTGGTGTTGAGCAGTTCTTC

size: -
V: TRBV28
D: TRBD2
J: TRBJ2-7
CDR3: CASRPRLAGRPQYF
DNA: TGTGCCAGCAGACCCCGGCTAGCGGGAAGACCGCAGTACTTC

size: -
V: TRBV7-2
D: -
J: TRBJ2-1
CDR3: CASSLPENYNEQFF
DNA: TGTGCCAGCAGCTTACCGGAAAACTACAATGAGCAGTTCTTC

size: medium-sized
V: TRBV2
D: TRBD1
J: TRBJ2-4
CDR3: CASSKRSQGLAKNIQYF
DNA: TGTGCCAGCAGCAAACGCTCACAGGGGCTAGCCAAAAACATTCAGTACTTC

size: -
V: TRBV9
D: TRBD1
J: TRBJ2-7
CDR3: CASSVGTDDEQYF
DNA: TGTGCCAGCAGCGTGGGGACAGATGACGAGCAGTACTTC

size: -
V: TRBV28
D: -
J: TRBJ2-1
CDR3: CASSPHTGPGEQFF
DNA: TGTGCCAGCAGTCCGCACACGGGACCAGGTGAGCAGTTCTTC

size: few
V: TRBV12-5
D: TRBD1
J: TRBJ1-2
CDR3: CASGLGQGGDYGYTF
DNA: TGTGCTAGTGGTTTGGGACAGGGAGGGGACTATGGCTACACCTTC

size: -
V: TRBV7-2
D: TRBD1
J: TRBJ1-5
CDR3: CASSLRAPGVGQGGQPQHF
DNA: TGTGCCAGCAGCTTACGAGCCCCCGGGGTGGGACAGGGCGGACAGCCCCAGCATTTT

size: -
V: TRBV7-2
D: -
J: TRBJ1-5
CDR3: CASSLLNQPQHF
DNA: TGTGCCAGCAGCCTTCTAAATCAGCCCCAGCATTTT

size: once
V: TRBV28
D: TRBD2
J: TRBJ2-1
CDR3: CASSLAEKYNEQFF
DNA: TGTGCCAGCAGCCTAGCGGAGAAGTACAATGAGCAGTTCTTC

size: -
V: TRBV9
D: TRBD2
J: TRBJ2-1
CDR3: CASSVPNPGTSGSHGDNEQFF
DNA: TGTGCCAGCAGCGTACCAAACCCCGGGACTAGCGGGTCCCATGGCGACAATGAGCAGTTCTTC

size: few
V: TRBV4-1
D: TRBD1
J: TRBJ2-3
CDR3: CASIGQVSTDTQYF
DNA: TGCGCCAGCATCGGACAGGTTAGCACAGATACGCAGTATTTT

size: -
V: TRBV5-6
D: -
J: TRBJ2-7
CDR3: CASSLVGSSYEQYF
DNA: TGTGCCAGCAGCTTGGTCGGCAGCTCCTACGAGCAGTACTTC

size: -
V: TRBV5-5
D: -
J: TRBJ1-6
CDR3: CASSSTQGVSSPLHF
DNA: TGTGCCAGCAGCTCAACTCAAGGCGTGAGTTCACCCCTCCACTTT

size: -
V: TRBV7-2
D: TRBD2
J: TRBJ2-1
CDR3: CASSLGLADYNEQFF
DNA: TGTGCCAGCAGCTTAGGACTAGCAGACTACAATGAGCAGTTCTTC

size: -
V: TRBV28
D: TRBD1
J: TRBJ1-1
CDR3: CASTQGTAINTEAFF
DNA: TGTGCCAGCACCCAGGGGACAGCGATCAACACTGAAGCTTTCTTT

size: few
V: TRBV10-1
D: -
J: TRBJ1-2
CDR3: CASSDGVQDGYTF
DNA: TGCGCCAGCAGTGATGGGGTTCAGGATGGCTACACCTTC

size: -
V: TRBV5-6
D: TRBD1
J: TRBJ1-2
CDR3: CASSFGQGASPNYGYTF
DNA: TGTGCCAGCAGCTTCGGACAGGGGGCGTCCCCTAACTATGGCTACACCTTC

size: -
V: TRBV2
D: -
J: TRBJ1-4
CDR3: CASGGRGPNEKLFF
DNA: TGTGCCAGTGGGGGCAGGGGACCTAATGAAAAACTGTTTTTT

size: -
V: TRBV2
D: TRBD2
J: TRBJ2-1
CDR3: CASSDGGGYNEQFF
DNA: TGTGCCAGCAGTGACGGGGGGGGCTACAATGAGCAGTTCTTC

size: -
V: TRBV7-7
D: -
J: TRBJ2-5
CDR3: CASSQQGGETQYF
DNA: TGTGCCAGCAGCCAGCAGGGGGGGGAGACCCAGTACTTC

size: -
V: TRBV13
D: -
J: TRBJ2-1
CDR3: CASRAKGGQGSYNEQFF
DNA: TGTGCCAGCAGAGCTAAAGGGGGTCAGGGTTCCTACAATGAGCAGTTCTTC

size: few
V: TRBV19
D: TRBD1
J: TRBJ1-4
CDR3: CASSVGQGSEKLFF
DNA: TGTGCCAGTAGTGTGGGACAGGGGAGTGAAAAACTGTTTTTT

size: -
V: TRBV7-2
D: -
J: TRBJ2-7
CDR3: CASSLVAGQTYEQYF
DNA: TGTGCCAGCAGCTTAGTTGCCGGACAGACCTACGAGCAGTACTTC

size: -
V: TRBV10-2
D: -
J: TRBJ2-7
CDR3: CASSAAAVSSYEQYF
DNA: TGCGCCAGCAGTGCAGCAGCGGTGAGCTCCTACGAGCAGTACTTC

size: -
V: TRBV10-2
D: TRBD2
J: TRBJ2-2
CDR3: CASSAGGAANTGELFF
DNA: TGCGCCAGCAGTGCGGGGGGGGCAGCGAACACCGGGGAGCTGTTTTTT

size: few
V: TRBV11-2
D: TRBD2
J: TRBJ2-1
CDR3: CASSSGGASYNEQFF
DNA: TGTGCCAGCAGCTCCGGGGGGGCTTCCTACAATGAGCAGTTCTTC

size: -
V: TRBV7-2
D: TRBD2
J: TRBJ2-5
CDR3: CASSLRLAETQYF
DNA: TGTGCCAGCAGCCTGAGACTAGCAGAGACCCAGTACTTC

size: -
V: TRBV6-1
D: -
J: TRBJ2-2
CDR3: CASSEAADYTGELFF
DNA: TGTGCCAGCAGTGAAGCGGCAGATTACACCGGGGAGCTGTTTTTT

size: -
V: TRBV15
D: TRBD1
J: TRBJ2-1
CDR3: CATSRDRRGLDNEQFF
DNA: TGTGCCACCAGCAGAGATCGCAGGGGGCTTGACAATGAGCAGTTCTTC

size: -
V: TRBV29-1
D: TRBD1
J: TRBJ2-5
CDR3: CSVWTGDAETQYF
DNA: TGCAGCGTATGGACAGGCGACGCAGAGACCCAGTACTTC

size: -
V: TRBV7-2
D: -
J: TRBJ1-6
CDR3: CASSTRTVRNSPLHF
DNA: TGTGCCAGCAGCACCAGGACAGTTCGCAATTCACCCCTCCACTTT

size: -
V: TRBV28
D: -
J: TRBJ1-1
CDR3: CASRSGMGTEAFF
DNA: TGTGCCAGCAGGTCGGGGATGGGGACTGAAGCTTTCTTT

size: -
V: TRBV5-1
D: TRBD1
J: TRBJ2-7
CDR3: CASSPRGLEQYF
DNA: TGCGCCAGCAGCCCCAGGGGGCTCGAGCAGTACTTC

size: -
V: TRBV27
D: TRBD2
J: TRBJ2-3
CDR3: CASDRVGGGTDTQYF
DNA: TGTGCCAGCGACCGAGTGGGGGGGGGCACAGATACGCAGTATTTT

size: -
V: TRBV6-5
D: -
J: TRBJ1-3
CDR3: CASSKGLLGSTIYF
DNA: TGTGCCAGCAGTAAGGGCCTCCTCGGGAGCACCATATATTTT

size: -
V: TRBV28
D: -
J: TRBJ1-3
CDR3: CASRAGDSSGNTIYF
DNA: TGTGCCAGCAGGGCAGGGGATTCCTCTGGAAACACCATATATTTT

size: -
V: TRBV29-1
D: -
J: TRBJ1-4
CDR3: CSVEVFKKLFF
DNA: TGCAGCGTTGAAGTTTTTAAAAAACTGTTTTTT

size: few
V: TRBV10-2
D: TRBD2
J: TRBJ2-5
CDR3: CASSDASGTQYF
DNA: TGCGCCAGCAGTGACGCTAGCGGGACCCAGTACTTC